This TCR beta chain stems from a study of blood T cell repertoires in COVID-19. Turning to the study itself: Samples taken during acute and convalescent COVID-19 were collected in the United States, Italy and Spain. PBMCs, B-cell-depleted T cells, or T cells were the source of the cDNA or gDNA that made up the material.

Participants were placed into cohorts based on the clinical history they reported. Two consecutive negative NP/OP PCR tests, clearance, or resolved symptoms defined Cohort 3 recovery. The data were produced by immunoSEQ multiplex PCR, yet TCRdb's version contains in-frame clones alone and is incomplete. The sample contains roughly 300,000 clones, approximately 92% of which appear only once. V was shortened by 4 bases and J by 10 bases, with 10 bases between the two germline ends. CDR3 length: 12 amino acids. Germline V gene sequence: CDR1 SGHVS, CDR2 FNYEAQ. What was sequenced was PBMCs or T cells enriched from blood (not recorded which). This chain links TRBV7-6 with TRBJ2-2; possibly TRBD2 for D (5 bases). This receptor was identified in a woman aged 30 to 39 who had recovered from COVID-19. The CDR3 DNA is TGTGCCAGCAGCTCAGGACTTCAGGAGCTGTTTTTT. It translates to CASSSGLQELFF.